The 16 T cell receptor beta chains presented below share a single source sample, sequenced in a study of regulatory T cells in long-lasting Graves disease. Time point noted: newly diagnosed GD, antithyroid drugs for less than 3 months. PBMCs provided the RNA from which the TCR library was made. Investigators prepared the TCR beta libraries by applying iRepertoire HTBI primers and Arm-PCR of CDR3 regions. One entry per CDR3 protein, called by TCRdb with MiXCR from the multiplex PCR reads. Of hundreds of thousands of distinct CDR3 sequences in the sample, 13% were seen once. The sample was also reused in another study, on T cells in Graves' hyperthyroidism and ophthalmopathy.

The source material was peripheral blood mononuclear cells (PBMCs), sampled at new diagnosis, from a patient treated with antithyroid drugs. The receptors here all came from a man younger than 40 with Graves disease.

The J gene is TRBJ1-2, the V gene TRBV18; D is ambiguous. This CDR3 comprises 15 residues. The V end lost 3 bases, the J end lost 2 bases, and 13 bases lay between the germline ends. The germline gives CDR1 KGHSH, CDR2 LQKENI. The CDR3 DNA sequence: TGTGCCAGCTCACCTCTCGCCGAAACGAACTATGGCTACACCTTC. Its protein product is CASSPLAETNYGYTF. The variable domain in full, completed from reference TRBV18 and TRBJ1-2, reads NAGVMQNPRHLVRRRGQEARLRCSPMKGHSHVYWYRQLPEEGLKFMVYLQKENIIDESGMPKERFSAEFPKEGPSILRIQQVVRGDSAAYFCASSPLAETNYGYTFGSGTRLTVV.

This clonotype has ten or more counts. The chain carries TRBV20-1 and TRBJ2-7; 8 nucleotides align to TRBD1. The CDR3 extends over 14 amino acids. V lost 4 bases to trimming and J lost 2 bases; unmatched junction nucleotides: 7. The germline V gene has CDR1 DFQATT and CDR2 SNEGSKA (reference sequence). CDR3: CSAKSGTGPYEQYF. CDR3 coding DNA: TGCAGTGCTAAATCCGGGACAGGACCCTACGAGCAGTACTTC.

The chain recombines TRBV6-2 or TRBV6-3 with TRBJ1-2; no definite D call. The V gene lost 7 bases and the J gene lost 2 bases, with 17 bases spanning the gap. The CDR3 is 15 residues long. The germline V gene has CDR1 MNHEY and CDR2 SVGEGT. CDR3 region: CASMTSGSYNYGYTF. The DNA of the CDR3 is TGTGCCAGCATGACCTCGGGGTCCTACAACTATGGCTACACCTTC.

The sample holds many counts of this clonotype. CDR3 bases: TGTGCCAGTAGTTCGAGCCTTAGCGGGAGGGCCTCCTACAATGAGCAGTTCTTC. Translation: CASSSSLSGRASYNEQFF. V and J are TRBV19 and TRBJ2-1, with 11 bases matching TRBD2. CDR1 LNHDA and CDR2 SQIVND come from the germline V gene (reference sequence). This CDR3 region has 18 residues. Trimming took 5 bases from V and 0 from J; bases not matched to a gene: 9.

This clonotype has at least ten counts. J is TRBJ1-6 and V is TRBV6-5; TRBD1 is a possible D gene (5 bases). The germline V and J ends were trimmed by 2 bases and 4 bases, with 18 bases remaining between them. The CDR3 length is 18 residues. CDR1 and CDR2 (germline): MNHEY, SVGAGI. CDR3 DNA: TGTGCCAGCAGTTACGCCGCCGGGGGGGGAATTTATAATTCACCCCTCCACTTT. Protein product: CASSYAAGGGIYNSPLHF.

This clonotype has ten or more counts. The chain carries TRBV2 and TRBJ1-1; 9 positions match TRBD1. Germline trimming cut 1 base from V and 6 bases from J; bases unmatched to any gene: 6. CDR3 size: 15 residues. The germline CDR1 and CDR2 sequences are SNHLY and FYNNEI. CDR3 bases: TGTGCCAGCAGTGAAGAACAGGGGGCGGTCGCTGAAGCTTTCTTT. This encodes CASSEEQGAVAEAFF.

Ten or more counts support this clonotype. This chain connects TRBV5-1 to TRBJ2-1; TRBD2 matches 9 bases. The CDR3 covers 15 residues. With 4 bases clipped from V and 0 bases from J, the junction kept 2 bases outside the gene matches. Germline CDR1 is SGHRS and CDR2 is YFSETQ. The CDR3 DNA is TGCGCCAGCAGCACAGCGGGAGGCTCCTACAATGAGCAGTTCTTC. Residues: CASSTAGGSYNEQFF.

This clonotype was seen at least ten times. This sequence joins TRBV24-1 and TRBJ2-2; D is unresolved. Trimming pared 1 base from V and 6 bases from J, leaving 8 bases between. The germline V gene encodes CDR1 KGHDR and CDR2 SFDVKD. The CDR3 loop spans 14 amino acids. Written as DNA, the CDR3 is TGTGCCACCAGTGATTTCAATCTGTCCGGGGAGCTGTTTTTT. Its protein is CATSDFNLSGELFF.

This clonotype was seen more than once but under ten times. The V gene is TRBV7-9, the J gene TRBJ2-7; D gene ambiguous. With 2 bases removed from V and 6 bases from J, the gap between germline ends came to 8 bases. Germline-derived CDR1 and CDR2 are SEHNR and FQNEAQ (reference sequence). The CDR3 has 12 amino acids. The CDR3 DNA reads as TGTGCCAGCAGCTTAACGGAAGGCGAGCAGTACTTC. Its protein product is CASSLTEGEQYF.

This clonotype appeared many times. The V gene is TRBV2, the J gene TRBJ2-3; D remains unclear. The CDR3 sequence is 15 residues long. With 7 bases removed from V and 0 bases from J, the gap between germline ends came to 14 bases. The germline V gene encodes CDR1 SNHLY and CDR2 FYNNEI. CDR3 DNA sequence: TGTGCCAGCAACCCTCATTTACAGAGCACAGATACGCAGTATTTT. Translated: CASNPHLQSTDTQYF.

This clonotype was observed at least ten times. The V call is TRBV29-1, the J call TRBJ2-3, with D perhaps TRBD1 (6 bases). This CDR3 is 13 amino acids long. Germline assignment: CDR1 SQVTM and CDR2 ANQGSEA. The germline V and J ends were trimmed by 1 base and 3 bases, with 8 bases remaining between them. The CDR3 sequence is CSVEADRTDTQYF. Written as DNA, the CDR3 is TGCAGCGTTGAAGCCGACAGGACAGATACGCAGTATTTT.

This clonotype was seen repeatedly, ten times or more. The CDR3 DNA is TGTGCCAGCAGCCCGGACAGGGTAACGTACGAGCAGTACTTC. The encoded protein is CASSPDRVTYEQYF. The chain joins TRBV11-2 to TRBJ2-7, with 8 bases fitting TRBD1. CDR1 and CDR2 from the germline V gene are SGHAT and FQNNGV. The V and J ends lost 5 bases and 4 bases, in that order; junction bases with no gene match: 7. CDR3 length: 14 amino acids.

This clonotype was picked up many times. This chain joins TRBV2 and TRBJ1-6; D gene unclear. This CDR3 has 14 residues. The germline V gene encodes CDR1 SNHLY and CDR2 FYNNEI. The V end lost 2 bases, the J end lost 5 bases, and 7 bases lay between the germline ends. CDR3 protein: CASSEFRHNSPLHF. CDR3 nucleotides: TGTGCCAGCAGTGAATTTCGTCATAATTCACCCCTCCACTTT.

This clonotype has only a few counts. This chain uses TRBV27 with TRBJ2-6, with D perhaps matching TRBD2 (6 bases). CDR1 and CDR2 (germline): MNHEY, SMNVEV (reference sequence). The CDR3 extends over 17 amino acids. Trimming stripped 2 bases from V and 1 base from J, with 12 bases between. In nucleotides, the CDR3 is TGTGCCAGCAGTTTAGGGGGACTGATTTCTGGGGCCAACGTCCTGACTTTC. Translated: CASSLGGLISGANVLTF.

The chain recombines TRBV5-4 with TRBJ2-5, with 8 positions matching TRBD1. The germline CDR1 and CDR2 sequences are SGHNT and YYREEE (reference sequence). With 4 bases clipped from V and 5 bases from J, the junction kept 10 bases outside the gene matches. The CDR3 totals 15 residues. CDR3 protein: CASSGGQAPWETQYF. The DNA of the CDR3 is TGTGCCAGCAGCGGGGGACAGGCTCCTTGGGAGACCCAGTACTTC. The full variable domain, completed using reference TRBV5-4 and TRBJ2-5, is ETGVTQSPTHLIKTRGQQVTLRCSSQSGHNTVSWYQQALGQGPQFIFQYYREEENGRGNFPPRFSGLQFPNYSSELNVNALELDDSALYLCASSGGQAPWETQYFGPGTRLLVL.

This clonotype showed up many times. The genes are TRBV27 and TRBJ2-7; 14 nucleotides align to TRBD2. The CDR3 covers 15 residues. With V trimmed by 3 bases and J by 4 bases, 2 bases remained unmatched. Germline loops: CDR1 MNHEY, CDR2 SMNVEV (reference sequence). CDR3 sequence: CASSFGTSGRYEQYF. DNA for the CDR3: TGTGCCAGCAGTTTCGGGACTAGCGGGAGATACGAGCAGTACTTC.